Listed here is a single T cell receptor (beta chain). The sample belongs to a study of blood T cell repertoires in COVID-19. The wider study: The analysed material was cDNA or gDNA that came from T cells, B-cell-depleted T cells, or PBMCs.

Some clones are missing from TCRdb's copy, which holds only in-frame ones; the method was immunoSEQ multiplex PCR. Of tens of thousands of clones listed, around 87% are singletons. The CDR3 consists of 11 residues. V was clipped by 6 bases and J by 6 bases, with 11 bases between them. Germline V gives CDR1 DFQATT, CDR2 SNEGSKA (reference sequence). Sequencing input: peripheral blood. This TCR came from a human donor in a cohort sampled during active COVID-19. V usage is TRBV20-1 and J usage is TRBJ1-2; a weak D match, TRBD1 (6 bases). The CDR3 sequence: CSAPQGNGYTF. CDR3 in DNA: TGCAGTGCACCCCAGGGGAATGGCTACACCTTC.